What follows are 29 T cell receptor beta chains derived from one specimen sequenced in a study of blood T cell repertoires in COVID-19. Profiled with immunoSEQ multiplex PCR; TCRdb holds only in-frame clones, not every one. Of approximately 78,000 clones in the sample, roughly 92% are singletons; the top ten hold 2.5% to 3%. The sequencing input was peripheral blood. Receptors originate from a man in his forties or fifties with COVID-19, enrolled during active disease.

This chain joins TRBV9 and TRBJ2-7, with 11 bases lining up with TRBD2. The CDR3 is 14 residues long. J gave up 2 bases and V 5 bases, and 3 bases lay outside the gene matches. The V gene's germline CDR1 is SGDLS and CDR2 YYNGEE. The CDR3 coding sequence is TGTGCCAGCAGTCTGACTAGCGGGACCTACGAGCAGTACTTC. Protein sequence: CASSLTSGTYEQYF.

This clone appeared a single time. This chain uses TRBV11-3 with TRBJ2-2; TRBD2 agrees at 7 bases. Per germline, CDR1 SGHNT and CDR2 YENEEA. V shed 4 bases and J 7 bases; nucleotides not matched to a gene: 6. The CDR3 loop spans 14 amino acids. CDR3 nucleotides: TGTGCCAGCAGCTCGCGGGAGAAAGGCGGGGAGCTGTTTTTT. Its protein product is CASSSREKGGELFF.

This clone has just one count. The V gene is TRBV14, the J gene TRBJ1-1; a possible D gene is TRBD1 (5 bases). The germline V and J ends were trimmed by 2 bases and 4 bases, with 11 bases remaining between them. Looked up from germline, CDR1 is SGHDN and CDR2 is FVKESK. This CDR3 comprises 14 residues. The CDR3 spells CASSQPRAGTEAFF. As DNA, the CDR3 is TGTGCCAGCAGCCAACCCAGGGCTGGCACTGAAGCTTTCTTT. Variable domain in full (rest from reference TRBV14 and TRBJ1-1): EAGVTQFPSHSVIEKGQTVTLRCDPISGHDNLYWYRRVMGKEIKFLLHFVKESKQDESGMPNNRFLAERTGGTYSTLKVQPAELEDSGVYFCASSQPRAGTEAFFGQGTRLTVV.

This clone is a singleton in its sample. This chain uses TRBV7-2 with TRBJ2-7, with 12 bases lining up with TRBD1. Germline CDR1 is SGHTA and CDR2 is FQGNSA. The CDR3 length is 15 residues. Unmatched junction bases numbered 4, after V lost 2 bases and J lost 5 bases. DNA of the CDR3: TGTGCCAGCAGCTTACTGGGGACAGGGGGCAACGAGCAGTACTTC. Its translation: CASSLLGTGGNEQYF.

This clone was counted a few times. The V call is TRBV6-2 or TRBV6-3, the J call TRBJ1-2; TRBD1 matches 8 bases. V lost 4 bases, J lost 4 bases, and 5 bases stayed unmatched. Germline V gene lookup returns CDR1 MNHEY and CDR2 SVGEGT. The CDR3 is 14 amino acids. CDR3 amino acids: CASSLQGESYGYTF. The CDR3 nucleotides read TGTGCCAGCAGTTTACAGGGGGAGAGCTATGGCTACACCTTC.

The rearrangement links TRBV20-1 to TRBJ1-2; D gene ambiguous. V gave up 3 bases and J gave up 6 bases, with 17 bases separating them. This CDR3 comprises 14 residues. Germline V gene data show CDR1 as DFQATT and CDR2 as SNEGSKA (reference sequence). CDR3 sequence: CSASSSRWKNGYTF. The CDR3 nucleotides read TGCAGTGCTAGTTCGAGCAGGTGGAAGAATGGCTACACCTTC.

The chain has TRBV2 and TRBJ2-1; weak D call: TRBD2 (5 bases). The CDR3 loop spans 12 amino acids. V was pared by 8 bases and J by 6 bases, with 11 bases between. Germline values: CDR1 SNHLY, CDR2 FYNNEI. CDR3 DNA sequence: TGTGCCAGCGGTCGACTACGCAATGAGCAGTTCTTC. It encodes CASGRLRNEQFF.

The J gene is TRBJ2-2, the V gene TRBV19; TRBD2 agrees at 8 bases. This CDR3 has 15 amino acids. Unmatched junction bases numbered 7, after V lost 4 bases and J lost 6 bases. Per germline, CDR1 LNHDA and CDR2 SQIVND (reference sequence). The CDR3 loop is CASSTGLGVAGELFF. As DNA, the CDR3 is TGTGCCAGTAGTACGGGACTAGGTGTTGCCGGGGAGCTGTTTTTT.

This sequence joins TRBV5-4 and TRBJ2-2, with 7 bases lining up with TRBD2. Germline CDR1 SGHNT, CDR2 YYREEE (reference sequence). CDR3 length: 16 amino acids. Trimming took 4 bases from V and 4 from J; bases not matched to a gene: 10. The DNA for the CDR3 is TGTGCCAGCAGCCCTAGGCGCGGCGGGAGCACCGGGGAGCTGTTTTTT. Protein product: CASSPRRGGSTGELFF.

The CDR3 is CAWSLGQPYEQYF. The CDR3 region has the DNA TGTGCCTGGAGCTTGGGACAGCCCTACGAGCAGTACTTC. The chain carries TRBV30 and TRBJ2-7, with 7 positions matching TRBD1. Germline V gene lookup returns CDR1 GTSNPN and CDR2 SVGIG (reference sequence). V lost 3 bases to trimming and J lost 2 bases; unmatched junction nucleotides: 4. The CDR3 totals 13 residues.

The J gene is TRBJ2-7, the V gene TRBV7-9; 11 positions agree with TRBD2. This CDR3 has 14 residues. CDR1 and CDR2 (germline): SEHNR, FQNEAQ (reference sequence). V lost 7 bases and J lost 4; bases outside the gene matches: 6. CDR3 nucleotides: TGTGCCAGCACCCCGGGGACTAGCGGATACGAGCAGTACTTC. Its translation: CASTPGTSGYEQYF.

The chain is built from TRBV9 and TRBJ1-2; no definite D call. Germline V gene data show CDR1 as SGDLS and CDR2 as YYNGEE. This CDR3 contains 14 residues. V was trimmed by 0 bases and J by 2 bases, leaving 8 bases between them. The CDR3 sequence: CASSVEAGNYGYTF. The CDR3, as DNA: TGTGCCAGCAGCGTAGAGGCGGGGAACTATGGCTACACCTTC.

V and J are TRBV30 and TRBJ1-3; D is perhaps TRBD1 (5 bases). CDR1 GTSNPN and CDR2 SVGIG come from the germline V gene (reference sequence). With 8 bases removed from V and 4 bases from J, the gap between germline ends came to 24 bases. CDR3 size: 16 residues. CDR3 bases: TGTGCCCTGGGGGGGGACCGGGCAGCCTGGGGAAACACCATATATTTT. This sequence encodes CALGGDRAAWGNTIYF.

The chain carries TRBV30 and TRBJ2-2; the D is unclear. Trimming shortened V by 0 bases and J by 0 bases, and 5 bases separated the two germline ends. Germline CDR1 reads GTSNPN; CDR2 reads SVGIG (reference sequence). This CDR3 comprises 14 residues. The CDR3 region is CAWSVQSNTGELFF. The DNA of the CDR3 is TGTGCCTGGAGTGTGCAGTCGAACACCGGGGAGCTGTTTTTT.

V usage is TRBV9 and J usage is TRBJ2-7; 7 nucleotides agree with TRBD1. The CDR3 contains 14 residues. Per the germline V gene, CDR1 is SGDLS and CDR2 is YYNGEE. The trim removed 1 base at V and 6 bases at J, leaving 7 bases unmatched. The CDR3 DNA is TGTGCCAGCAGCGTACGAGACAGGGATGGCGAGCAGTACTTC. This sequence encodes CASSVRDRDGEQYF.

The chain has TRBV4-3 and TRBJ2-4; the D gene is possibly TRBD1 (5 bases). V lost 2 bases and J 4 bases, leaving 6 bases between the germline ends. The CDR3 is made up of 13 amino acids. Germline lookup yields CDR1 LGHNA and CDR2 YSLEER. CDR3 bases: TGCGCCAGCAGCCAAACAGGAAAAAACATTCAGTACTTC. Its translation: CASSQTGKNIQYF.

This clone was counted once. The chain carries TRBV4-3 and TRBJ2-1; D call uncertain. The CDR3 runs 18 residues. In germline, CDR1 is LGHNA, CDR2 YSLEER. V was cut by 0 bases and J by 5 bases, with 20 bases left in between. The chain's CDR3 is CASSQDVLRLGSDNEQFF. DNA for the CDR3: TGCGCCAGCAGCCAAGATGTGTTACGGCTAGGATCTGACAATGAGCAGTTCTTC.

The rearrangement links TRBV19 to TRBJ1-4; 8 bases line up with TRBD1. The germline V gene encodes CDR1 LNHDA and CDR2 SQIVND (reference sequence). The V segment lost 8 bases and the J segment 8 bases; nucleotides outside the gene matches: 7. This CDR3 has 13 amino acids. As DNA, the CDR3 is TGTGCCAGTTCCGGACAGGGAAAGGAAAAACTGTTTTTT. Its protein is CASSGQGKEKLFF.

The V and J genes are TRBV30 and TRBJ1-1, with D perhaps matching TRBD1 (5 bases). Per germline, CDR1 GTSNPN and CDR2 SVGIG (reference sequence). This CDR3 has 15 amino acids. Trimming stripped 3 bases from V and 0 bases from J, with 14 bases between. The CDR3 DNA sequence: TGTGCCTGGAGACCCGGTGGGGCTATGAACACTGAAGCTTTCTTT. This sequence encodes CAWRPGGAMNTEAFF.

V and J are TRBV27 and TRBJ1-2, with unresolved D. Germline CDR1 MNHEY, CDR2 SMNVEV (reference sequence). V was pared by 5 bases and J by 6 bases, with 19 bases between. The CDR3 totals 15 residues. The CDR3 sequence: CASSSGEGGSNGYTF. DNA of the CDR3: TGTGCCAGCAGTAGCGGGGAAGGAGGGAGCAATGGCTACACCTTC.

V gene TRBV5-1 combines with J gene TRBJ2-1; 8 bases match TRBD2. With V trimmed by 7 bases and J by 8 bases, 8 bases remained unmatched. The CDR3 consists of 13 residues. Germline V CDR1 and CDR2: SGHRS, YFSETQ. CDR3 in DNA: TGCGCCAGCGGGCCGGGAGGGGCCCATGAGCAGTTCTTC. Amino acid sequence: CASGPGGAHEQFF.

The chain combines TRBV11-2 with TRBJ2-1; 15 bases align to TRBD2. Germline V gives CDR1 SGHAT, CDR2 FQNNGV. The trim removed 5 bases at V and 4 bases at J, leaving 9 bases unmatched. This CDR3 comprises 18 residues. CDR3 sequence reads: CASSGTSGRPSDYNEQFF. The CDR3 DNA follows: TGTGCCAGCAGCGGGACTAGCGGGAGGCCCTCCGATTACAATGAGCAGTTCTTC.

CDR3 DNA: TGTGCCTGGAGAGCCCCCGGGACTAGCAAATTCTTC. This sequence encodes CAWRAPGTSKFF. This sequence joins TRBV30 and TRBJ2-1; 9 nucleotides line up with TRBD2. There are 12 residues in the CDR3. Germline trimming cut 3 bases from V and 16 bases from J; bases unmatched to any gene: 10. Germline CDR1 reads GTSNPN; CDR2 reads SVGIG (reference sequence).

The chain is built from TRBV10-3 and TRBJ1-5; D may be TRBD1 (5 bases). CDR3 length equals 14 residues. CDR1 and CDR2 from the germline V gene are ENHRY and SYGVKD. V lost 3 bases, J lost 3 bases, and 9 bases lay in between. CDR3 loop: CAISDTTANQPQHF. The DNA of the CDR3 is TGTGCCATCAGTGATACGACAGCCAATCAGCCCCAGCATTTT.

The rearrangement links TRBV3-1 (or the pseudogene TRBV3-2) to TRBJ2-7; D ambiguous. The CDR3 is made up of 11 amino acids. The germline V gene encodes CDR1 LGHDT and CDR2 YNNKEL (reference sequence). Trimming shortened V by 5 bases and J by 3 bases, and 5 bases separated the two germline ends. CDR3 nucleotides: TGTGCCAGCAGCGGCCACTACGAGCAGTACTTC. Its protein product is CASSGHYEQYF.

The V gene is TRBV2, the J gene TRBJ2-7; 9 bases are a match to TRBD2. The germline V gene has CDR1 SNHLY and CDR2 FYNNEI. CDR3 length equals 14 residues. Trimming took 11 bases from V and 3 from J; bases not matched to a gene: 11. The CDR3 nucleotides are TGTGCCTCTTTTGCAGCGGGAGGAAACTACGAGCAGTACGTC. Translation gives CASFAAGGNYEQYV.

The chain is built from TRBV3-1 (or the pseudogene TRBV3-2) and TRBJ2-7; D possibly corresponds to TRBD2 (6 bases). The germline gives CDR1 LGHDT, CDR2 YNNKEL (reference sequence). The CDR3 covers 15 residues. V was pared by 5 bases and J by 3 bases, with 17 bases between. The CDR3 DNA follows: TGTGCCAGCAGCTCGGGACTCCCATCGGACTACGAGCAGTACTTC. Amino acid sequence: CASSSGLPSDYEQYF.

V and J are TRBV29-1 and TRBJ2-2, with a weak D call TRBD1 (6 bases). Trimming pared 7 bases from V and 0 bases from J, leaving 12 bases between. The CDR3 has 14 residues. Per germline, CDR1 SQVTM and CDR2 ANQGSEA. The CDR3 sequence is CSAGQLTNTGELFF. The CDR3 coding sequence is TGCAGCGCCGGACAGCTTACGAACACCGGGGAGCTGTTTTTT.

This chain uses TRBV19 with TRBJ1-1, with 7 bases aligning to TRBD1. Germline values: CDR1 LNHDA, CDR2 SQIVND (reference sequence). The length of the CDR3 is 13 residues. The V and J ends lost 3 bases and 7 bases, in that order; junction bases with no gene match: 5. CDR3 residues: CASSIFPGGEAFF. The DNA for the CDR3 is TGTGCCAGTAGTATTTTTCCAGGGGGTGAAGCTTTCTTT.